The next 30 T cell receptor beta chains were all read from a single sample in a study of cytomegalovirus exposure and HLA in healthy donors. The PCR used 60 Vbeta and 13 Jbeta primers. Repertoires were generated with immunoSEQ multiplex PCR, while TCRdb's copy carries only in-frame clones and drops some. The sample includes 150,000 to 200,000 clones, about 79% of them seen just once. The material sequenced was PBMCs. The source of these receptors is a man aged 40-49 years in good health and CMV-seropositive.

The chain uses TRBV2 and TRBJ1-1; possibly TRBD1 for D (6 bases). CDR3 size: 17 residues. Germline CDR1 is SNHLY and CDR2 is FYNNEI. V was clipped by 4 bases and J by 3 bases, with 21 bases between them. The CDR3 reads CASSVNSWGKGDTEAFF. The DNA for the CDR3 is TGTGCCAGCAGTGTGAACAGTTGGGGGAAGGGGGACACTGAAGCTTTCTTT.

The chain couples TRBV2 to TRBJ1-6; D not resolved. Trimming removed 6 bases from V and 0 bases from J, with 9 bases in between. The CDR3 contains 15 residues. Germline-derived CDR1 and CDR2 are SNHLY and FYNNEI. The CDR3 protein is CASSGGSSYNSPLHF. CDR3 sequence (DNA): TGTGCCAGCAGCGGAGGCAGCTCCTATAATTCACCCCTCCACTTT.

For the CDR3, the DNA is TGTGCCAGCAGCTTGGTGGAGAGGCCCGGCAATGAGCAGTTCTTC. It specifies CASSLVERPGNEQFF. The chain combines TRBV5-5 with TRBJ2-1; D remains unclear. Trimming pared 0 bases from V and 6 bases from J, leaving 13 bases between. Germline CDR1 and CDR2: SGHKS and YYEKEE (reference sequence). The CDR3 covers 15 residues.

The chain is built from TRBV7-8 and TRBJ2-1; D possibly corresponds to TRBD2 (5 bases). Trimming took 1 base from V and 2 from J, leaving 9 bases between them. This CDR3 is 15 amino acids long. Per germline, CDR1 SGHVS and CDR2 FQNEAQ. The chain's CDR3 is CASSLGGSAYNEQFF. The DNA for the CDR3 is TGTGCCAGCAGCTTAGGCGGGTCCGCCTACAATGAGCAGTTCTTC.

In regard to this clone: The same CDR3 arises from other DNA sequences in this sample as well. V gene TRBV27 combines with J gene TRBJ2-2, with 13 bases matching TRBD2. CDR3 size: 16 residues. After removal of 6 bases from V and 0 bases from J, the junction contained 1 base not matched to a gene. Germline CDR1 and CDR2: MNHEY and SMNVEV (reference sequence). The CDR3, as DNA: TGTGCCAGCAGAGGACTAGCGGGGGCGAACACCGGGGAGCTGTTTTTT. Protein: CASRGLAGANTGELFF.

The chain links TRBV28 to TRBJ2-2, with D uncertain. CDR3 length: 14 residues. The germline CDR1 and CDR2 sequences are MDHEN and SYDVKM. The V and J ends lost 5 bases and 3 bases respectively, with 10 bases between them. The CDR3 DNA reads TGTGCCAGCAGTATTCCCACGGACACCGGGGAGCTGTTTTTT. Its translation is CASSIPTDTGELFF.

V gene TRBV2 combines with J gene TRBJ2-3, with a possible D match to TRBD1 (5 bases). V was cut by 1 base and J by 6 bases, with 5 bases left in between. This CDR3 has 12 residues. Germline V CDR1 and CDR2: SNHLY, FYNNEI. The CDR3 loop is CASSEEGDTQYF. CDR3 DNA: TGTGCCAGCAGTGAAGAGGGGGATACGCAGTATTTT. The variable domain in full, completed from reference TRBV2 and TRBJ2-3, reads EPEVTQTPSHQVTQMGQEVILRCVPISNHLYFYWYRQILGQKVEFLVSFYNNEISEKSEIFDDQFSVERPDGSNFTLKIRSTKLEDSAMYFCASSEEGDTQYFGPGTRLTVL.

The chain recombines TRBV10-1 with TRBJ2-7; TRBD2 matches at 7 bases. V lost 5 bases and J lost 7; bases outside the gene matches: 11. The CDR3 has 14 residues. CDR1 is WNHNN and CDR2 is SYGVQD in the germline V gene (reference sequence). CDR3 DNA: TGCGCCAGCAGTATCAGTGGGAGGGCCGGGGAGCAGTACTTC. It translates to CASSISGRAGEQYF.

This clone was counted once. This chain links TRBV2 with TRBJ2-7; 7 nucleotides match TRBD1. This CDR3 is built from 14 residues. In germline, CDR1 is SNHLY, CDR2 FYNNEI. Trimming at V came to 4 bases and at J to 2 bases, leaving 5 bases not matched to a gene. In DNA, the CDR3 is TGTGCCAGCAGTGCAAGACAGGGAACCTACGAGCAGTACTTC. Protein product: CASSARQGTYEQYF.

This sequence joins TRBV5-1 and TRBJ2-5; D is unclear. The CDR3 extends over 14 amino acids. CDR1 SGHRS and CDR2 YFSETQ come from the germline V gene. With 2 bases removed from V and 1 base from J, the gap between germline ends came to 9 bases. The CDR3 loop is CASSLWQIQETQYF. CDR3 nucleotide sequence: TGCGCCAGCAGCTTATGGCAAATCCAAGAGACCCAGTACTTC.

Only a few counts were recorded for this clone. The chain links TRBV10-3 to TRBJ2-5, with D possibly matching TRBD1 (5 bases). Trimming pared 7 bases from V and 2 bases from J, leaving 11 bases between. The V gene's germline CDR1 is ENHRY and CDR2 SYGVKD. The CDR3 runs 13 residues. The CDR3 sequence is CAITGHLQETQYF. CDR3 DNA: TGTGCCATCACAGGACACCTACAAGAGACCCAGTACTTC.

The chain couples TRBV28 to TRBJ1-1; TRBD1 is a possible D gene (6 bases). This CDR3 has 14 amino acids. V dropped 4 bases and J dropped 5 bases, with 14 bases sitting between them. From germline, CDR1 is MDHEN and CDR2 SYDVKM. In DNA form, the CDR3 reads TGTGCCAGCAGTTCGGCGGGGGGCTTGACTGAAGCTTTCTTT. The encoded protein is CASSSAGGLTEAFF. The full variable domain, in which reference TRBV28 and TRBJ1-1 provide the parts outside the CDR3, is DVKVTQSSRYLVKRTGEKVFLECVQDMDHENMFWYRQDPGLGLRLIYFSYDVKMKEKGDIPEGYSVSREKKERFSLILESASTNQTSMYLCASSSAGGLTEAFFGQGTRLTVV.

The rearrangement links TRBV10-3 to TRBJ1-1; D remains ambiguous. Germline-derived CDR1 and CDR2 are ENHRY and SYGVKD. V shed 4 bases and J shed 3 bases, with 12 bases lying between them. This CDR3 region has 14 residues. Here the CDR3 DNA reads TGTGCCATCAGTGGGCATGGGGAGCACACTGAAGCTTTCTTT. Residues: CAISGHGEHTEAFF.

The DNA for the CDR3 is TGTGCCAGCAGTGACAGGGAGACCCAGTACTTC. It specifies CASSDRETQYF. This rearrangement joins TRBV2 to TRBJ2-5; D gene uncertain. The CDR3 is 11 residues long. CDR1 and CDR2 (germline): SNHLY, FYNNEI. Between the trimmed V and J ends, which lost 3 bases and 5 bases, there was a span of 4 bases.

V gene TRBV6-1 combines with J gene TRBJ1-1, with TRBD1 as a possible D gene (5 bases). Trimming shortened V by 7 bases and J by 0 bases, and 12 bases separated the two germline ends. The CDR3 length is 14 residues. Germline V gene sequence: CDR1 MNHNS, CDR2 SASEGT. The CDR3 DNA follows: TGTGCCAGCATGGCGGGGGGAGTGAACACTGAAGCTTTCTTT. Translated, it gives CASMAGGVNTEAFF.

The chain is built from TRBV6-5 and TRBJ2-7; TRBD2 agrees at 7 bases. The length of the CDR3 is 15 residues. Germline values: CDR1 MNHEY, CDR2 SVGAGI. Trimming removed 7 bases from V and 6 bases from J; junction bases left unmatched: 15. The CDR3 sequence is CASTPGGGAHGEQYF. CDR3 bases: TGTGCCAGCACCCCCGGGGGAGGGGCTCACGGCGAGCAGTACTTC.

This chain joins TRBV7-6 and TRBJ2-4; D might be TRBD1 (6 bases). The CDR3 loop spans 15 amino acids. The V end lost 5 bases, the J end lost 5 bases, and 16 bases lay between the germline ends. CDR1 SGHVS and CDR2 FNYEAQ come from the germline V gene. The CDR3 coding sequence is TGTGCCAGCAGCCCCAGCGACAGGACCCAAAACATTCAGTACTTC. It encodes CASSPSDRTQNIQYF.

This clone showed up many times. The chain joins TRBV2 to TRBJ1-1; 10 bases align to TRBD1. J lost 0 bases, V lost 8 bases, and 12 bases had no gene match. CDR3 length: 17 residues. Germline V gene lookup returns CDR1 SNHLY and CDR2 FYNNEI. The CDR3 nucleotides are TGTGCCAGCCGACCGTCCGGGACAGGGGTCATGAACACTGAAGCTTTCTTT. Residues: CASRPSGTGVMNTEAFF.

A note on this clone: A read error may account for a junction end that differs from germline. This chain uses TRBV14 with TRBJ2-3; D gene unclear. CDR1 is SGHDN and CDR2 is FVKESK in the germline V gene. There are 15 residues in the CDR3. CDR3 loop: CAISHPGSSTDTQYF. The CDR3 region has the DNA TGTGCCATCAGCCATCCAGGTTCTAGCACAGATACGCAGTATTTT.

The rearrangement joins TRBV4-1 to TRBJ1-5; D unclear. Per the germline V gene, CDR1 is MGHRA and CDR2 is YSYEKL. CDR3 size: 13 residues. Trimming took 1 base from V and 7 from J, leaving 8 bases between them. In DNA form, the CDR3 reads TGCGCCAGCAGCCAAGCACTTATCCAGCCCCAGCATTTT. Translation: CASSQALIQPQHF.

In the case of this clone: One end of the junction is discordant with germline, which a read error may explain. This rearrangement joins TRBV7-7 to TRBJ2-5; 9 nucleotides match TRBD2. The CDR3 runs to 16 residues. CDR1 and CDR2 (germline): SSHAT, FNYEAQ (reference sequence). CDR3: CASSPCPREGREAQYF. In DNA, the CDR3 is TGTGCCAGCAGCCCCTGCCCGCGGGAGGGGAGAGAGGCCCAGTACTTC.

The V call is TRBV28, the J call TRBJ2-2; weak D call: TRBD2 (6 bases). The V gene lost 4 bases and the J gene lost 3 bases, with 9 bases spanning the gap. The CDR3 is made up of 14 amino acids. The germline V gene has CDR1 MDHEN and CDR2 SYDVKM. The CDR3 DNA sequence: TGTGCCAGCAGTTCAGGGACTTACACCGGGGAGCTGTTTTTT. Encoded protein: CASSSGTYTGELFF.

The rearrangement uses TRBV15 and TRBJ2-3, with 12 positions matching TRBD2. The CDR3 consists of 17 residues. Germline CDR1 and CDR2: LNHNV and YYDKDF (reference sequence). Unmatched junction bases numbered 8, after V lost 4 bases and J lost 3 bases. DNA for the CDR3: TGTGCCACCAGCATCGGACTAGCGGGATCTAGAACAGATACGCAGTATTTT. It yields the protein CATSIGLAGSRTDTQYF.

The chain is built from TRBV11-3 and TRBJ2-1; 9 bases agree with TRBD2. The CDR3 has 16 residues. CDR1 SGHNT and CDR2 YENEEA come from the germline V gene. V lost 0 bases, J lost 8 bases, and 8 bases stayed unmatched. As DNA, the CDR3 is TGTGCCAGCAGCTTAGATGGGGCTAGCGGGGCCCATGAGCAGTTCTTC. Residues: CASSLDGASGAHEQFF. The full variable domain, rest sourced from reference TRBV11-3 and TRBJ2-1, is EAGVVQSPRYKIIEKKQPVAFWCNPISGHNTLYWYLQNLGQGPELLIRYENEEAVDDSQLPKDRFSAERLKGVDSTLKIQPAELGDSAVYLCASSLDGASGAHEQFFGPGTRLTVL.

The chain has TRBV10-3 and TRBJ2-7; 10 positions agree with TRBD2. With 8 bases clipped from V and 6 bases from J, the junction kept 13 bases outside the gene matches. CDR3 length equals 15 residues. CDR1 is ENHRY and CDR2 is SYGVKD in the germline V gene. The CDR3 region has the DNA TGTGCCATCCAAACTGGGCTAGCGGGAGCTTCCGAGCAGTACTTC. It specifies CAIQTGLAGASEQYF.

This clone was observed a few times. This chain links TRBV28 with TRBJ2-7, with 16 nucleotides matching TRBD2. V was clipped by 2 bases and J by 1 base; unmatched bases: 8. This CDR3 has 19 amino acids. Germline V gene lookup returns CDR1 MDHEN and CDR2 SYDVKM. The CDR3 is CASSLETGTSGRASYEQYF. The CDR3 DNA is TGTGCCAGCAGTTTAGAAACCGGGACTAGCGGGAGGGCGTCCTACGAGCAGTACTTC.

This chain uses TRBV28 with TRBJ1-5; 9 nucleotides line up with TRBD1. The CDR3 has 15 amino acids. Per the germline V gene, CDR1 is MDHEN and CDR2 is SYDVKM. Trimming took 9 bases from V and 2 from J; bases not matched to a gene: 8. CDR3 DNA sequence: TGTGCCAGTAACGGACAGGGGATCGGCAATCAGCCCCAGCATTTT. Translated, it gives CASNGQGIGNQPQHF. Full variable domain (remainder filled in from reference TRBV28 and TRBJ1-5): DVKVTQSSRYLVKRTGEKVFLECVQDMDHENMFWYRQDPGLGLRLIYFSYDVKMKEKGDIPEGYSVSREKKERFSLILESASTNQTSMYLCASNGQGIGNQPQHFGDGTRLSIL.

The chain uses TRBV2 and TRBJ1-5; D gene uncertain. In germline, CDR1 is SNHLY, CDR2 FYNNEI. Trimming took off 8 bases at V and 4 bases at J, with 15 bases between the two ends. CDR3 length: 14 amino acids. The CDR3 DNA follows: TGTGCCAGCGCAAGACAATCTTCTAATCAGCCCCAGCATTTT. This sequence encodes CASARQSSNQPQHF.

For the CDR3, the DNA is TGTGCCAGCAGTCCTCTCTGGACTAGCGGGAAGGTCGGGGAGCTGTTTTTT. It yields the protein CASSPLWTSGKVGELFF. The rearrangement uses TRBV27 and TRBJ2-2; 12 bases line up with TRBD2. This CDR3 has 17 residues. Germline loops: CDR1 MNHEY, CDR2 SMNVEV (reference sequence). The V and J ends lost 5 bases and 7 bases, in that order; junction bases with no gene match: 11.

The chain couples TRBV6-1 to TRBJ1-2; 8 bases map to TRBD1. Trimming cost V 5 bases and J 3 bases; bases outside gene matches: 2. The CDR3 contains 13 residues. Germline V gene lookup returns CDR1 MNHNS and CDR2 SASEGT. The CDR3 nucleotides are TGTGCCAGCAGTCCGGGACAGGACTATGGCTACACCTTC. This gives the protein CASSPGQDYGYTF.